A selection of T cell receptor beta chains follows, all from one sample in a study of T cell responses to AZD1222 COVID-19 vaccine. TCRdb keeps only in-frame clones here, not all; method: immunoSEQ multiplex PCR. The table lists 150,000 or so clones, more than 85% of them singletons. The specimen comprised peripheral blood, sampled on day 0 of AZD1222 vaccination. These receptors were collected from an adult in good health. The CDR3 runs from the conserved cysteine through the conserved F or W. A D gene is named only where the DNA matches it firmly. Some rows mark clone size as missing; the rest say once, few, many or name a class of expanded clone.

cdr3_aa	cdr3_nt	clone_size	j_call	d_call	v_call
CASSIDKRNGYTF	TGTGCCAGCAGCATCGACAAGAGGAATGGCTACACCTTC	NA	TRBJ1-2	NA	TRBV5-4
CASSTPSVNTGELFF	TGTGCCAGCTCTACCCCGAGCGTGAACACCGGGGAGCTGTTTTTT	NA	TRBJ2-2	NA	TRBV28
CASRRAERTEAFF	TGTGCCAGCCGTCGGGCTGAGCGCACTGAAGCTTTCTTT	NA	TRBJ1-1	NA	TRBV27
CASSLEPGGYTF	TGTGCCAGCAGCTTGGAACCAGGTGGCTACACCTTC	NA	TRBJ1-2	NA	TRBV5-4
CAISESRLAGAEQYF	TGTGCCATCAGTGAGTCGAGACTAGCGGGAGCGGAGCAGTACTTC	NA	TRBJ2-7	TRBD2	TRBV10-3
CASSLGTEWEQFF	TGTGCCAGCAGCTTGGGGACCGAATGGGAGCAGTTCTTC	once	TRBJ2-1	NA	TRBV5-4
CASSPTGTGAYEQYF	TGTGCCAGCAGCCCGACCGGGACGGGGGCCTACGAGCAGTACTTC	NA	TRBJ2-7	NA	TRBV3-1/TRBV3-2
CASSQGQGANSPLHF	TGTGCCAGCAGCCAGGGACAGGGGGCGAATTCACCCCTCCACTTT	NA	TRBJ1-6	TRBD1	TRBV3-1/TRBV3-2
CSVLRGAVEREQFF	TGCAGCGTCCTCAGGGGAGCGGTCGAGAGGGAGCAGTTCTTC	NA	TRBJ2-1	NA	TRBV29-1
CSVSVSGNTIYF	TGCAGCGTTTCCGTCTCTGGAAACACCATATATTTT	NA	TRBJ1-3	NA	TRBV29-1
CASSLRQGDGYTF	TGTGCCAGCAGTTTGAGACAGGGGGATGGCTACACCTTC	NA	TRBJ1-2	TRBD1	TRBV12-3/TRBV12-4
CASSLAGQVSGELFF	TGTGCCAGCAGCTTAGCGGGACAGGTATCTGGGGAGCTGTTTTTT	few	TRBJ2-2	TRBD1	TRBV11-3
CASSLTETQYF	TGTGCCAGCAGCTTGACAGAGACCCAGTACTTC	NA	TRBJ2-5	NA	TRBV5-8
CASSEGSGSSNEQYF	TGTGCCAGCAGTGAAGGGAGCGGGAGTTCCAACGAGCAGTACTTC	NA	TRBJ2-7	TRBD2	TRBV6-1
CASSPGGPQQQYF	TGTGCCAGCAGCCCGGGCGGGCCGCAGCAGCAGTACTTC	NA	TRBJ2-7	NA	TRBV28
CASSGNAGTSGTASTDTQYF	TGTGCCAGCAGTGGGAACGCCGGGACTAGCGGTACCGCTAGCACAGATACGCAGTATTTT	NA	TRBJ2-3	TRBD2	TRBV2
CASTERTGPSSYEQYF	TGTGCCAGCACCGAACGGACAGGGCCCTCCTCCTACGAGCAGTACTTC	NA	TRBJ2-7	TRBD1	TRBV2
CASSEGPGAGTEAFF	TGTGCCAGCAGTGAAGGGCCAGGGGCGGGCACTGAAGCTTTCTTT	few	TRBJ1-1	NA	TRBV6-1
CAIKQSTNEKLFF	TGTGCCATCAAGCAATCAACTAATGAAAAACTGTTTTTT	NA	TRBJ1-4	NA	TRBV10-3
CASSLDASGTYEQYF	TGCGCCAGCAGCTTGGACGCTAGCGGTACCTACGAGCAGTACTTC	NA	TRBJ2-7	TRBD2	TRBV5-1
CASSGGTGNQPQHF	TGTGCCAGCAGCGGTGGGACAGGCAATCAGCCCCAGCATTTT	NA	TRBJ1-5	TRBD1	TRBV3-1/TRBV3-2
CASSIRAKPSSGYGYTF	TGTGCCAGTAGTATCCGGGCCAAACCATCATCCGGCTATGGCTACACCTTC	NA	TRBJ1-2	NA	TRBV19
CASEDRNNQPQHF	TGTGCCAGCGAGGACAGGAACAATCAGCCCCAGCATTTT	NA	TRBJ1-5	TRBD1	TRBV28
CASSSDQETQYF	TGTGCCAGTAGTAGCGATCAAGAGACCCAGTACTTC	once	TRBJ2-5	NA	TRBV19
CASSLVVSEQYF	TGTGCCAGCAGCTTGGTGGTGTCCGAGCAGTACTTC	NA	TRBJ2-7	NA	TRBV5-8
CASSRGAENEKLFF	TGTGCCAGCAGCCGGGGGGCGGAAAATGAAAAACTGTTTTTT	NA	TRBJ1-4	NA	TRBV6-5
CASSRGLGVTGELFF	TGTGCCAGCAGCCGAGGACTGGGGGTTACCGGGGAGCTGTTTTTT	NA	TRBJ2-2	NA	TRBV7-8
CASSLAKETQYF	TGCGCCAGCAGCTTGGCCAAGGAGACCCAGTACTTC	once	TRBJ2-5	NA	TRBV5-1
CASRPRTGHYEQYF	TGTGCCAGCAGACCCCGGACAGGCCACTACGAGCAGTACTTC	NA	TRBJ2-7	TRBD1	TRBV27
CASSLSLAGETDTQYF	TGTGCCAGCAGCTTGAGCCTAGCGGGAGAAACAGATACGCAGTATTTT	NA	TRBJ2-3	TRBD2	TRBV5-6
CSVDGQGLANEQFF	TGCAGCGTGGATGGACAGGGACTAGCGAATGAGCAGTTCTTC	NA	TRBJ2-1	TRBD2	TRBV29-1
CASSSPGQFYEQYF	TGTGCCAGCAGCTCACCGGGACAGTTCTACGAGCAGTACTTC	once	TRBJ2-7	TRBD1	TRBV5-6
CASSGGQFNQPQHF	TGTGCCAGCAGTGGTGGACAGTTTAATCAGCCCCAGCATTTT	NA	TRBJ1-5	NA	TRBV2
CASSLVRGQPQHF	TGTGCCAGCAGCTTGGTTAGGGGGCAGCCCCAGCATTTT	NA	TRBJ1-5	NA	TRBV5-8
CASSLGSSSNEYTF	TGTGCCAGCAGCTTGGGCTCTAGCTCCAATGAGTACACCTTC	NA	TRBJ1-2	NA	TRBV5-6
CASSLALGSGQETQYF	TGTGCCAGCAGCCTTGCTCTTGGGAGTGGACAAGAGACCCAGTACTTC	once	TRBJ2-5	NA	TRBV9
CASSLDSRRHNSPLHF	TGTGCCAGCAGCTTAGACAGCCGAAGACATAATTCACCCCTCCACTTT	NA	TRBJ1-6	NA	TRBV7-2
CAWRVTGPHTDTQYF	TGTGCCTGGAGGGTTACAGGGCCCCACACAGATACGCAGTATTTT	NA	TRBJ2-3	NA	TRBV30
CSVAADYEQYF	TGCAGCGTTGCGGCAGACTACGAGCAGTACTTC	NA	TRBJ2-7	NA	TRBV29-1
CASSLGGVGRPAVNYGYTF	TGTGCCAGCAGCTTAGGAGGGGTGGGTCGGCCCGCCGTTAACTATGGCTACACCTTC	NA	TRBJ1-2	NA	TRBV7-3
CASRRGGASGYTF	TGTGCCAGCAGGAGGGGGGGCGCGAGTGGCTACACCTTC	NA	TRBJ1-2	NA	TRBV28
CASSTHFGHSSGLGNEQFF	TGTGCCAGTAGTACGCACTTCGGCCATTCTAGCGGACTGGGAAATGAGCAGTTCTTC	NA	TRBJ2-1	TRBD2	TRBV19
CASSQDLGAYEQYF	TGCGCCAGCAGCCAAGACCTAGGTGCCTACGAGCAGTACTTC	NA	TRBJ2-7	NA	TRBV4-3
CASTHRGNYGYTF	TGTGCCAGCACTCACAGGGGGAACTATGGCTACACCTTC	NA	TRBJ1-2	TRBD1	TRBV6-5
CASRSTEISGTIYF	TGTGCCAGCAGGTCTACCGAGATCAGCGGCACCATATATTTT	few	TRBJ1-3	NA	TRBV6-5
CASTGQSNQPQHF	TGTGCCAGTACCGGACAGAGCAATCAGCCCCAGCATTTT	NA	TRBJ1-5	NA	TRBV19
CASSMPWGAEAFF	TGTGCCAGTAGTATGCCCTGGGGGGCTGAAGCTTTCTTT	NA	TRBJ1-1	NA	TRBV19
CASSLDTSGYNEQFF	TGTGCCAGCAGCTTAGATACTAGCGGTTACAATGAGCAGTTCTTC	NA	TRBJ2-1	TRBD2	TRBV7-2
CASSEQGGYGYTF	TGTGCCAGCAGTGAACAGGGGGGCTATGGCTACACCTTC	NA	TRBJ1-2	TRBD1	TRBV6-1
CASNTGVGYGYTF	TGTGCCAGCAATACAGGCGTAGGGTATGGCTACACCTTC	NA	TRBJ1-2	NA	TRBV28
CASSLTGGYEQYF	TGCGCCAGCAGCTTAACAGGGGGATACGAGCAGTACTTC	NA	TRBJ2-7	TRBD1	TRBV5-1
CASSITGGTEAFF	TGTGCCAGCAGCATAACAGGGGGAACTGAAGCTTTCTTT	NA	TRBJ1-1	TRBD1	TRBV6-4
CASPGTGHEKLFF	TGTGCCAGCCCCGGGACAGGGCATGAAAAACTGTTTTTT	NA	TRBJ1-4	NA	TRBV21-1
CASSPREGEVGGELFF	TGTGCCAGCAGCCCCCGGGAAGGGGAGGTCGGCGGGGAGCTGTTTTTT	NA	TRBJ2-2	NA	TRBV7-9
CASSVGTGRTGELFF	TGTGCCAGCAGCGTAGGGACAGGGCGCACCGGGGAGCTGTTTTTT	NA	TRBJ2-2	TRBD1	TRBV9